This T cell receptor (beta chain) was identified during a study of shared clonotypes between healthy human individuals (dated by TCRdb to the early 2020s). Regarding the complete study: A few men and two women, aged 18 to 49 years, made up the cohort. Libraries were prepared and TCR repertoires were sequenced by different laboratories using diverse techniques, in order to increase sequencing depth and limit assay-specific biases. To estimate repertoire size and how much clonotypes are shared between individuals, the study performed deep sequencing of blood TCR repertoires from about five healthy adults. For each donor, CD4 naive and CD4 memory were each run on three plates, CD8 naive on two plates, and CD8 memory on one plate. Per donor, leukapheresis produced somewhere between about 0.85 and 10 billion PBMCs. Here is what the overall study found, with its caveats: Incomplete sequencing was indicated by rarefaction of sorted-subset datasets, despite the large sequencing depth. Naive subsets generally had larger estimated clonotype richness than memory subsets did. Only blood was sampled, and tissue TCR repertoires likely differ from those in blood. Sharing across several donors was observed for around 5% of naive CD4, less than 4% of naive CD8, 2% to 2.5% of memory CD4, and about 0.38% of memory CD8 clonotypes. Because the study included a small number of donors, the genetic and exposure-history diversity represented was limited. Compared with non-shared clonotypes, the clonotypes found in all four sorted-subset donors had higher generation probabilities. Pairwise subsampling indicated that sequencing depth was expected to affect the degree of clonotype sharing among donors.

CDR1 SGHRS and CDR2 YFSETQ are derived from the germline V gene. The CDR3 goes from the cysteine to the phenylalanine over 14 residues. The entry retains the CDR3 DNA only, 42 bases that are in frame from base 1. A distance of 7 bases separates the germline ends of V and J, which lose 1 base and 0 bases respectively. Using the deep immunoSEQ assay, multiplex PCR amplified TCR CDR3 regions from genomic DNA. Extracted genomic DNA from each cell subset was distributed evenly across all wells of several immunoSEQ 96-well plates, and each plate was treated as a replicate. Each replicate PCR for sorted subsets received around 200 ng genomic DNA, equal to around 32,000 T cell genomes. The purified libraries were quantified using a Qubit 3.0 fluorometer, sized with a Bioanalyzer 2100, and then quantified again using the KAPA Library Quantification kit. Every immunoSEQ 96-well plate was sequenced on a dedicated single-read 150-cycle Illumina NextSeq 550 flow cell. The paper's processing steps were these. The immunoSEQ output contained only junctional sequences without quality scores, so filtering could not match that applied to full-length reads. Sequences were annotated with PyIR, a Python wrapper for IgBLAST v1.9, using IMGT germline references to assign V/J genes and CDR3. Any read was removed if the V/J assignment was weak (E-value above 1e-6), the CDR3 was missing, or the read contained stop codons, out-of-frame junctions, or ambiguous translated residues. V3J clonotypes were defined by identical inferred V gene, J gene, and CDR3 amino acid sequence. Percentage overlap between repertoires was calculated by dividing the number of shared unique clonotypes by the size of the smaller repertoire. Repertoire richness was assessed with RTK rarefaction, the Chao1 estimator, and Recon v2.1 estimates of unobserved clonotypes. Generation probabilities were computed with OLGA for all TCRbeta clonotypes obtained by the gDNA method from four donors. TCRdb retrieved this table from immuneACCESS and kept in-frame rearrangements only. Not all clones are present; in checked studies, unresolved V genes account for under half, and no reason is known for the remainder. That table furnishes V, J and clone size, whereas the DNA furnished D and trimming. Counted in this sample were 500,000 to 550,000 clones; approximately 95% of them appeared once. Clones ranked in the top ten supply about 0.059% of the sample.

The donors were healthy, HIV-negative adults with no recently reported acute infections or vaccinations. Every donor was a Caucasian adult living in Nashville, Tennessee, USA. CD4+ T cells were enriched through magnetic negative selection, after which naive cells were positively selected on CD45RA and the remaining negative fraction served as the memory subset. Blood was obtained by leukapheresis, after which PBMCs were separated by Ficoll-Histopaque density gradient centrifugation and cryopreserved in liquid nitrogen vapor phase. Analytical flow cytometry was used to check the purity and quantity of every magnetically sorted T cell population. Genomic DNA was isolated from each sorted fraction and quantified by UV absorbance on a Nanodrop 2000c. This clone came up once. No cognate antigen has been identified for it. Per-base qualities were not stored, and no clone one base away is much larger.

Sequencing input: naive CD4+ T cells sorted from blood. The cell subset or site label for this specimen denotes: CD45RA+ positively selected. In this chain, TRBV5-1 is recombined with TRBJ1-2, with an unclear D gene assignment. The origin of this receptor is a woman in her twenties or thirties in good health. The CDR3 corresponds to CASSLYGANYGYTF. At the DNA level, the sequence is TGCGCCAGCAGCTTGTACGGAGCTAACTATGGCTACACCTTC.